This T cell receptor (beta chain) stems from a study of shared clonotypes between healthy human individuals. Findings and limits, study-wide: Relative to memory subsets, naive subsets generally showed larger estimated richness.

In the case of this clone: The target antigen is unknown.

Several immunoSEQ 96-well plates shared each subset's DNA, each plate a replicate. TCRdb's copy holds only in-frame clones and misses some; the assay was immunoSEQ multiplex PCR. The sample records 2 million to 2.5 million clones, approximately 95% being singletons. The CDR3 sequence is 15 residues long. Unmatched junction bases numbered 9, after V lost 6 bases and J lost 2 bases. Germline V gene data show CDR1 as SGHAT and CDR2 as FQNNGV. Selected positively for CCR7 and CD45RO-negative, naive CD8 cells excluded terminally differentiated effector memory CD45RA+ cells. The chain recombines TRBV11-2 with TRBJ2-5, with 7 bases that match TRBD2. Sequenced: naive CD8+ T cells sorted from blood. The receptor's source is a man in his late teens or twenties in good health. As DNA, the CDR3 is TGTGCCAGCAGACCGACGACTAGCCCGCAAGAGACCCAGTACTTC. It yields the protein CASRPTTSPQETQYF.